This T cell receptor beta chain comes out of a study of identical twins. The sample holds many counts of this clonotype. Its antigen is currently unknown. In TCRdb, the 5' RACE reads were re-called with MiXCR into one record per CDR3 protein. In the table there are some 900,000 distinct CDR3 sequences, over 9% of which are singletons. Overall study results and limits: Out-of-frame alpha sequences that twins shared showed excess low generation probability.

The data also belong to a second study, concerning yellow fever vaccine responses in identical twins.

The clonotype comes from a woman younger than 30 in good health. The sample consisted of PBMCs.

The CDR3 DNA is TGTGCCAGCAAGGGCAATAATGAAAAACTGTTTTTT. Translating gives CASKGNNEKLFF. The rearrangement uses TRBV12-3 or TRBV12-4 and TRBJ1-4; D is uncertain. The CDR3 spans 12 residues. The V end was cut by 7 bases, the J end by 4 bases, with 7 bases between.